Reported below is one TCR beta chain. Its antigen remains unidentified. The record has no base qualities; no much larger clone is one base away. The entry originates in a study of blood T cell repertoires in COVID-19 (TCRdb year 2020). In terms of the full investigation: Samples from collaborators originated in the United States, Italy and Spain and spanned both the acute and convalescent phases of COVID-19. The material from the prospective study consisted of cDNA or gDNA derived from T cells, B-cell-depleted T cells, or PBMCs. Deeply sampled blood TCRbeta repertoires from subjects exposed to, actively infected with, or recovered from COVID-19 were included in the dataset. A freely available public database, intended as a resource for researchers studying the immune response to SARS-CoV-2, is where the repertoires were released. Samples came from the ongoing ImmuneRACE study (first 160 participants) plus 1,254 subjects from 6 global collaborators. Nearly every sample came with metadata listing a de-identified subject ID, COVID-19 status, age in years and sex. HLA class I and class II types, where available, came from metadata supplied by the sample provider rather than from assay-based typing.

The investigation overall reported the following: The amount of clinical and demographic metadata varied by source and participant and was provided uncurated.

TCRbeta CDR3 regions were amplified from genomic DNA by means of the immunoSEQ Assay, a bias-controlled multiplex PCR. In the original analysis: The number of nucleated cells in each sample was estimated from the amplification of reference gene primers within the assay. To quantify the absolute abundance of each unique TCRbeta CDR3 rearrangement, sequence reads were collapsed and filtered. Productive Simpson clonality was computed per sample as the square root of Simpson's diversity index over productive rearrangements. TCRdb took this table from immuneACCESS and kept in-frame rearrangements with V and J called. Such tables lack part of the clones; where checked against another copy, unresolved V genes explain under half of the gap, and the rest is unexplained. That table is the source of V, J and clone size, and D and trimming were worked out from the DNA. The sample yields approximately 260,000 clones; around 86% were counted once. Over 10% of the sample lies in the top ten.

Spanning cysteine to phenylalanine, the CDR3 consists of 15 amino acids. The CDR3 DNA has 45 bases and is translated from base 1. Unmatched junction bases come to 4, with V trimmed by 6 bases and J by 0 bases. Per the germline V gene (reference sequence), SEHNR is the CDR1 and FQNEAQ is the CDR2. Whole blood was collected in K2EDTA tubes by collaborating institutions according to the institutions' own protocols. Collaborator samples were shipped for TCRbeta analysis as frozen whole blood, isolated PBMCs, or DNA extracted from either sample type. This TCR came from an older woman with active or convalescent COVID-19. The chain was built from TRBV7-9 and TRBJ1-4; 7 bases in between match TRBD1. The sequenced material came from peripheral blood. The DNA sequence follows: TGTGCCAGCAGTACCGACAGGGCAACTAATGAAAAACTGTTTTTT. Translated, it reads CASSTDRATNEKLFF.